This T cell receptor (beta chain) comes out of a study of T-cell reconstitution after alpha-beta-depleted transplantation in children. CDR1 and CDR2 from the germline V gene are MNHEY and SVGAGI. The V end lost 4 bases, the J end lost 6 bases, and 12 bases lay between the germline ends. The CDR3 loop spans 14 amino acids. A TCRbeta library incorporating unique molecular identifiers was prepared. Each CDR3 protein is one row after TCRdb ran MiXCR on the PCR reads. The table includes nearly 9,500 distinct CDR3 sequences, about 14% detected once. This clonotype was counted at least ten times. The starting material was PBMCs, mostly from graft donor cells, obtained 60 days after TCRalphabeta/CD19-depleted stem cell transplant. This receptor was identified in a male patient aged 5 to 17 who had a stem cell transplant for acute lymphoblastic leukemia, so the T cells may come from the graft donor. The rearrangement joins TRBV6-5 to TRBJ2-2; D may correspond to TRBD1 or TRBD2 (5 bases each). The CDR3 protein is CASSSMGRSGELFF. The CDR3 bases are TGTGCCAGCAGTTCCATGGGACGTTCCGGGGAGCTGTTTTTT.